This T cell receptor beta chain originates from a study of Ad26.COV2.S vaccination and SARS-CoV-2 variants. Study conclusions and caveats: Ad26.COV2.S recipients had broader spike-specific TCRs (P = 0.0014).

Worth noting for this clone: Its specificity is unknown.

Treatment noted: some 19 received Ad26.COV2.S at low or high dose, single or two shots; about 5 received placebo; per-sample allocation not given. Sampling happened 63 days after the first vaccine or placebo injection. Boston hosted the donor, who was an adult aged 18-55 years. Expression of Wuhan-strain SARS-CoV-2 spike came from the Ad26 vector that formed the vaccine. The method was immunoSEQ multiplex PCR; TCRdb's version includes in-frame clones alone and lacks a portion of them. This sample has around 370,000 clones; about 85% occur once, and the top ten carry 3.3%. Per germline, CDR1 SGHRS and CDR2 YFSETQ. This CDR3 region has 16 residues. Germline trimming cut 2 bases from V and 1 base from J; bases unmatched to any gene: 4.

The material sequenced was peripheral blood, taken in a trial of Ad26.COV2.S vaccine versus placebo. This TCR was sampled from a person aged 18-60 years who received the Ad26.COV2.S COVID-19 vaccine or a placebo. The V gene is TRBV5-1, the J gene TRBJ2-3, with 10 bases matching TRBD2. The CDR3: CASSFYGTSGTDTQYF. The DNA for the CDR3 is TGCGCCAGCAGCTTTTACGGGACTAGCGGCACAGATACGCAGTATTTT.